The 23 T cell receptor beta chains below all came from one sample that was sequenced in a study of T cell responses to AZD1222 COVID-19 vaccine. Sequenced by immunoSEQ multiplex PCR; TCRdb stores in-frame clones only, minus some. In the table there are about 88,000 clones, less than 95% of which are singletons. The sequencing used peripheral blood, collected 28 days after the second AZD1222 dose. Source of these receptors: an adult who received the AZD1222 COVID-19 vaccine.

The chain recombines TRBV4-2 with TRBJ2-7; D uncertain. Germline V gene lookup returns CDR1 LGHNA and CDR2 YNFKEQ. The V end lost 2 bases, the J end lost 2 bases, and 7 bases lay between the germline ends. There are 13 residues in the CDR3. CDR3 sequence (DNA): TGTGCCAGCAGCCAATTAAGCACCTACGAGCAGTACTTC. This translates into CASSQLSTYEQYF.

The chain employs TRBV28 and TRBJ1-2, with D tentatively TRBD1 (5 bases). V was cut by 5 bases and J by 8 bases, with 12 bases left in between. The CDR3 spans 12 residues. Per the germline V gene, CDR1 is MDHEN and CDR2 is SYDVKM. As DNA, the CDR3 is TGTGCCAGCAGTCCGGGGACCCACGGCTACACCTTC. Translated, it gives CASSPGTHGYTF.

The V call is TRBV6-5, the J call TRBJ2-7; D may be TRBD2 (5 bases). V was shortened by 0 bases and J by 5 bases, with 11 bases between the two germline ends. The length of the CDR3 is 14 residues. Germline CDR1 and CDR2: MNHEY and SVGAGI. CDR3 sequence reads: CASSYSGVRDEQYF. The CDR3 nucleotides are TGTGCCAGCAGTTACTCGGGAGTAAGGGACGAGCAGTACTTC.

The J gene is TRBJ1-5, the V gene TRBV6-5, with 9 bases fitting TRBD1. Germline-derived CDR1 and CDR2 are MNHEY and SVGAGI. This CDR3 is built from 15 residues. V trimming: 6 bases; J trimming: 6 bases; junction bases outside the gene matches: 9. In DNA, the CDR3 is TGTGCCAGCAGGGGGACGGGACAGGGCTCTCAGCCCCAGCATTTT. The encoded protein is CASRGTGQGSQPQHF.

The chain carries TRBV28 and TRBJ2-2, with unresolved D. The CDR3 loop spans 16 amino acids. Germline-derived CDR1 and CDR2 are MDHEN and SYDVKM. V dropped 0 bases and J dropped 2 bases, with 10 bases sitting between them. CDR3 nucleotide sequence: TGTGCCAGCAGTTTATGGAAGAACCCAAACACCGGGGAGCTGTTTTTT. It yields the protein CASSLWKNPNTGELFF.

There are a few counts of this clone. The CDR3 region is CASSPTGGTEAFF. CDR3 nucleotide sequence: TGTGCCAGCTCACCGACAGGGGGGACTGAAGCTTTCTTT. The chain employs TRBV18 and TRBJ1-1; TRBD1 aligns across 9 bases. The CDR3 has 13 amino acids. The germline gives CDR1 KGHSH, CDR2 LQKENI. V gave up 3 bases and J gave up 5 bases; unmatched junction bases: 1.

The rearrangement joins TRBV14 to TRBJ1-1; D is perhaps TRBD1 (5 bases). This CDR3 has 15 amino acids. In germline, CDR1 is SGHDN, CDR2 FVKESK. The V gene lost 4 bases and the J gene lost 5 bases, with 17 bases spanning the gap. CDR3 loop: CASSPLGGSRTEAFF. In DNA form, the CDR3 reads TGTGCCAGCAGCCCCCTTGGGGGGAGTAGGACTGAAGCTTTCTTT.

V gene TRBV12-3 or TRBV12-4 combines with J gene TRBJ2-7, with D uncertain. This CDR3 spans 13 amino acids. Deletions cut 1 base from V and 6 bases from J, with 10 bases between. The CDR3 reads CASSLVTRSEQYF. The CDR3 DNA is TGTGCCAGCAGTTTAGTGACGCGGAGCGAGCAGTACTTC.

The V call is TRBV28, the J call TRBJ1-5; no definite D call. The CDR3 has 13 residues. Deletions cut 3 bases from V and 9 bases from J, with 12 bases between. Germline V lookup: CDR1 MDHEN, CDR2 SYDVKM. CDR3 loop: CASSFPGPAPQHF. Written as DNA, the CDR3 is TGTGCCAGCAGTTTCCCCGGGCCTGCGCCCCAGCATTTT.

This clone showed up just a few times. The chain joins TRBV2 to TRBJ1-6, with 10 bases fitting TRBD1. The J segment lost 7 bases and the V segment lost 8 bases, leaving 8 bases of the junction unmatched. This CDR3 is 15 amino acids long. Germline assignment: CDR1 SNHLY and CDR2 FYNNEI. The CDR3 DNA sequence: TGTGCCAGCTGCGAGCGACAGGGGGCAAATTCACCCCTCCACTTT. It encodes CASCERQGANSPLHF. The entire variable domain, with the rest obtained from reference TRBV2 and TRBJ1-6, is as follows: EPEVTQTPSHQVTQMGQEVILRCVPISNHLYFYWYRQILGQKVEFLVSFYNNEISEKSEIFDDQFSVERPDGSNFTLKIRSTKLEDSAMYFCASCERQGANSPLHFGNGTRLTVT.

This clone occurred once. This chain uses TRBV11-2 with TRBJ1-4, with D possibly matching TRBD1 (5 bases). Germline V gene lookup returns CDR1 SGHAT and CDR2 FQNNGV. V was shortened by 5 bases and J by 4 bases, with 11 bases between the two germline ends. The CDR3 is 14 residues long. The CDR3 loop is CASSAGTGNEKLFF. CDR3 sequence (DNA): TGTGCCAGCAGCGCCGGGACCGGTAATGAAAAACTGTTTTTT. The variable domain in full, completed from reference TRBV11-2 and TRBJ1-4, reads EAGVAQSPRYKIIEKRQSVAFWCNPISGHATLYWYQQILGQGPKLLIQFQNNGVVDDSQLPKDRFSAERLKGVDSTLKIQPAKLEDSAVYLCASSAGTGNEKLFFGSGTQLSVL.

This sequence joins TRBV7-2 and TRBJ2-5, with TRBD2 matching 11 bases. The CDR3 consists of 15 residues. Trimming at V came to 2 bases and at J to 2 bases, leaving 1 base not matched to a gene. Germline CDR1 and CDR2: SGHTA and FQGNSA. The CDR3 is CASSLSSGGQETQYF. The DNA of the CDR3 is TGTGCCAGCAGCTTATCTAGCGGGGGGCAAGAGACCCAGTACTTC. The entire variable domain, with the rest obtained from reference TRBV7-2 and TRBJ2-5, is as follows: GAGVSQSPSNKVTEKGKDVELRCDPISGHTALYWYRQSLGQGLEFLIYFQGNSAPDKSGLPSDRFSAERTGGSVSTLTIQRTQQEDSAVYLCASSLSSGGQETQYFGPGTRLLVL.

The CDR3 coding sequence is TGTGCCAGCAGTCCACAGGGGAACACTGAAGCTTTCTTT. Amino acid sequence: CASSPQGNTEAFF. V is TRBV6-5 and J is TRBJ1-1; a weak D match, TRBD1 (6 bases). The germline V gene encodes CDR1 MNHEY and CDR2 SVGAGI. This CDR3 comprises 13 residues. The germline V and J ends were trimmed by 5 bases and 1 base, with 8 bases remaining between them.

V gene TRBV6-2 or TRBV6-3 combines with J gene TRBJ1-4, with 8 bases identical to TRBD1. The J segment lost 4 bases and the V segment lost 6 bases, leaving 13 bases of the junction unmatched. Germline values: CDR1 MNHEY, CDR2 SVGEGT. The CDR3 covers 17 residues. For the CDR3, the DNA is TGTGCCAGCAGCGGACCCCGTCAGGGACAGGTTAATGAAAAACTGTTTTTT. It encodes CASSGPRQGQVNEKLFF.

The V gene is TRBV24-1, the J gene TRBJ1-5; D remains unclear. CDR1 is KGHDR, CDR2 SFDVKD, per germline. The CDR3 is made up of 14 amino acids. The V and J ends lost 4 bases and 4 bases respectively, with 10 bases between them. The CDR3, as DNA: TGTGCCACCAGTGAATTGGGCGAGAATCAGCCCCAGCATTTT. As protein: CATSELGENQPQHF.

The chain couples TRBV7-9 to TRBJ1-2; possible D gene TRBD1, 5 bases. V dropped 0 bases and J dropped 4 bases, with 21 bases sitting between them. In germline, CDR1 is SEHNR, CDR2 FQNEAQ (reference sequence). The CDR3 is 18 amino acids. The CDR3: CASSLAMGGPQHTYGYTF. CDR3 nucleotide sequence: TGTGCCAGCAGCTTAGCGATGGGGGGTCCTCAGCACACCTATGGCTACACCTTC.

This chain connects TRBV19 to TRBJ1-1, with D possibly TRBD1 on 5 matching bases. V lost 3 bases, J lost 8 bases, and 16 bases lay in between. CDR3 length equals 14 residues. Germline CDR1 LNHDA, CDR2 SQIVND (reference sequence). The CDR3: CASSMGRVYREAFF. The DNA for the CDR3 is TGTGCCAGTAGTATGGGTAGGGTGTACAGGGAAGCTTTCTTT.

The V gene is TRBV7-3, the J gene TRBJ2-5; TRBD2 aligns across 9 bases. The germline V gene encodes CDR1 SGHTA and CDR2 FQGTGA. Germline trimming cut 5 bases from V and 2 bases from J; bases unmatched to any gene: 0. CDR3 length: 13 amino acids. The CDR3 protein is CASSAGGQETQYF. The CDR3 coding sequence is TGTGCCAGCAGCGCGGGGGGGCAAGAGACCCAGTACTTC.

This clone was recorded a few times. This chain joins TRBV27 and TRBJ1-1; D possibly corresponds to TRBD1 (6 bases). Trimming left V 2 bases short and J 2 bases short, with 9 bases between. Germline loops: CDR1 MNHEY, CDR2 SMNVEV (reference sequence). CDR3 length: 14 residues. CDR3: CASSLGGVNTEAFF. CDR3 sequence (DNA): TGTGCCAGCAGTTTAGGGGGCGTTAACACTGAAGCTTTCTTT.

V and J are TRBV25-1 and TRBJ1-1; TRBD1 matches 9 bases. The CDR3 runs to 16 residues. CDR1 and CDR2 from the germline V gene are MGHDK and SYGVNS. Losses at the gene ends were 2 bases for V and 5 bases for J; bases not matched to a gene: 9. The CDR3 DNA reads as TGTGCCAGCAGTGAACTCACAGGGGGCGCGAGTACTGAAGCTTTCTTT. Its protein product is CASSELTGGASTEAFF.

V usage is TRBV27 and J usage is TRBJ2-7; D may be TRBD1 (5 bases). Germline loops: CDR1 MNHEY, CDR2 SMNVEV (reference sequence). V was clipped by 3 bases and J by 5 bases, with 14 bases between them. The CDR3 is 14 residues long. CDR3 coding DNA: TGTGCCAGCAGTTTTCTCTTCAGGGTCCACGAGCAGTACTTC. Amino acids: CASSFLFRVHEQYF.

The genes are TRBV6-6 and TRBJ1-5, with TRBD1 matching 11 bases. This CDR3 comprises 15 residues. CDR1 and CDR2 from the germline V gene are MNHNY and SVGAGI (reference sequence). V gave up 7 bases and J gave up 11 bases; unmatched junction bases: 13. CDR3 region: CASTPKGQGGSAQHF. The DNA of the CDR3 is TGTGCCAGCACCCCCAAGGGACAGGGGGGCTCGGCCCAGCATTTT.

The chain uses TRBV27 and TRBJ2-6; D is undetermined. V gave up 2 bases and J gave up 2 bases, with 7 bases separating them. The CDR3 contains 15 residues. Germline V gene data show CDR1 as MNHEY and CDR2 as SMNVEV (reference sequence). CDR3 bases: TGTGCCAGCAGTTTAGAATCTCCTGGGGCCAACGTCCTGACTTTC. Its protein is CASSLESPGANVLTF.